The 9 T cell receptor beta chains reported below all come from one sample, sequenced in a study of blood T cells in healthy people across ages. Next came a second PCR, run for about 7 to 12 cycles, which used a sample-barcoded 5' primer along with a J-beta primer mix. MiXCR, run by TCRdb on the 5' RACE reads, gives a single entry per CDR3 protein. The sample contains approximately 900,000 distinct CDR3 sequences, under 50% of which appear only once. Sequenced sample: blood. The receptors were gathered from a man aged 30-40 years in good health.

The chain uses TRBV29-1 and TRBJ2-4; D is perhaps TRBD1 (6 bases). The J call may be faulty, since TRBJ2-7 better matches the DNA end. The CDR3 covers 12 residues. Germline loops: CDR1 SQVTM, CDR2 ANQGSEA. CDR3 in amino acids: CSVRTEIYEQYF. The CDR3, as DNA: TGCAGCGTTCGGACAGAGATCTACGAGCAGTACTTC.

This chain links TRBV20-1 with TRBJ1-4, with D hard to call. CDR1 is DFQATT, CDR2 SNEGSKA, per germline (reference sequence). Between the trimmed V and J ends, which lost 3 bases and 4 bases, there was a span of 12 bases. The CDR3 extends over 14 amino acids. CDR3 residues: CSASLQQINEKLFF. Here the CDR3 DNA reads TGCAGTGCTAGTCTTCAACAGATTAATGAAAAACTGTTTTTT.

The chain employs TRBV2 and TRBJ2-6; D gene uncertain. This CDR3 comprises 15 residues. V shed 9 bases and J shed 0 bases, with 12 bases lying between them. The germline gives CDR1 SNHLY, CDR2 FYNNEI. CDR3 region: CASLESHSGANVLTF. CDR3 nucleotides: TGTGCCAGTCTGGAGTCCCACTCTGGGGCCAACGTCCTGACTTTC.

This rearrangement joins TRBV20-1 to TRBJ2-3; the D is unclear. The CDR3 is made up of 14 amino acids. CDR1 and CDR2 from the germline V gene are DFQATT and SNEGSKA (reference sequence). The germline V and J ends were trimmed by 4 bases and 0 bases, with 11 bases remaining between them. The CDR3 region has the DNA TGCAGTGCTAAGCCGGGCCAAAGCACAGATACGCAGTATTTT. Its translation is CSAKPGQSTDTQYF.

This chain connects TRBV20-1 to TRBJ2-1; D remains unclear. Germline lookup yields CDR1 DFQATT and CDR2 SNEGSKA (reference sequence). V lost 4 bases, J lost 0 bases, and 4 bases lay in between. The CDR3 has 12 residues. CDR3 sequence: CSATPSYNEQFF. Written as DNA, the CDR3 is TGCAGTGCTACCCCCTCCTACAATGAGCAGTTCTTC.

This rearrangement joins TRBV21-1 to TRBJ2-1. TRBV21-1 is recorded as a pseudogene. The CDR3 is 15 residues long. The chain's CDR3 is CASSAERGSLNEQFF. CDR3 bases: TGTGCCAGCAGCGCGGAAAGGGGCTCCCTCAATGAGCAGTTCTTC.

This rearrangement joins TRBV7-9 to TRBJ2-5; a possible D gene is TRBD2 (6 bases). The CDR3 extends over 15 amino acids. The germline CDR1 and CDR2 sequences are SEHNR and FQNEAQ (reference sequence). V lost 3 bases to trimming and J lost 4 bases, with 15 bases between them. CDR3 loop: CASSFGTLRGETQYF. The CDR3, as DNA: TGTGCCAGCAGCTTTGGGACTCTGAGGGGAGAGACCCAGTACTTC. The variable domain in full, completed from reference TRBV7-9 and TRBJ2-5, reads DTGVSQNPRHKITKRGQNVTFRCDPISEHNRLYWYRQTLGQGPEFLTYFQNEAQLEKSRLLSDRFSAERPKGSFSTLEIQRTEQGDSAMYLCASSFGTLRGETQYFGPGTRLLVL.

This chain links TRBV2 with TRBJ1-1; D is uncertain. This CDR3 is built from 13 residues. Germline CDR1 reads SNHLY; CDR2 reads FYNNEI. Trimming pared 8 bases from V and 5 bases from J, leaving 15 bases between. This chain's CDR3 is CASRLELRTEAFF. CDR3 coding DNA: TGTGCCAGCCGCCTAGAATTAAGGACTGAAGCTTTCTTT.

This chain connects TRBV9 to TRBJ2-6, with D possibly TRBD1 on 5 matching bases. The V end was cut by 2 bases, the J end by 0 bases, with 12 bases between. CDR3 length equals 17 residues. CDR1 and CDR2 from the germline V gene are SGDLS and YYNGEE. In DNA, the CDR3 is TGTGCCAGCAGCGTGGAGACAAGGGGCTCTGGGGCCAACGTCCTGACTTTC. It translates to CASSVETRGSGANVLTF. The full variable domain, rest sourced from reference TRBV9 and TRBJ2-6, is DSGVTQTPKHLITATGQRVTLRCSPRSGDLSVYWYQQSLDQGLQFLIQYYNGEERAKGNILERFSAQQFPDLHSELNLSSLELGDSALYFCASSVETRGSGANVLTFGAGSRLTVL.